Described below is a single T cell receptor (beta chain) sequence and its context. Its antigen is as yet unknown. A junction end diverges from the germline sequence, so it may reflect a read error. Unique molecular identifiers were carried by the TCR beta cDNA libraries. The T cell input of roughly 0.95 to 10 million gave roughly 0.5 million cDNA molecules. TCRdb re-called the PCR reads through MiXCR, storing one row per CDR3 protein. The sample includes 450,000 to 650,000 distinct CDR3 sequences, roughly 40% seen only once; the top ten take 1.5% to 2%. This entry is derived from a study of post-analysis software for immune sequencing data. Study findings and constraints: Significantly lower normalized Chao1 diversity was seen in multiple sclerosis patients than in controls. Samples prepared in the same batch strongly co-clustered by F measure. There were roughly five TRBV segments more frequent in patients than controls, and TRBV5-6, TRBV5-1 and TRBV20-1 were among them.

Germline V gives CDR1 DFQATT, CDR2 SNEGSKA (reference sequence). CDR3 length: 13 amino acids. The sample consisted of blood. The TCR was taken from a girl aged 10 to 17 with multiple sclerosis. The chain employs TRBV20-1 and TRBJ2-1, with 9 bases lining up with TRBD2. For the CDR3, the DNA is TGCAGTGTTCGACTAGCGGCTTTCAATGGGCAGTTCTTC. Amino acids: CSVRLAAFNGQFF.